A selection of T cell receptor beta chains follows, all from one sample in a study of PD-1 blockade in mismatch repair-deficient tumors. The data were produced by immunoSEQ multiplex PCR, yet TCRdb's version contains in-frame clones alone and is incomplete. The top ten hold 20% to 25% of the sample, which has some 26,000 clones, about 83% seen once. Sequences were derived from peripheral blood, sampled 12 weeks after starting pembrolizumab. The receptor set was obtained from an adult with mismatch repair-deficient cancer. CDR3s include the opening cysteine and the closing phenylalanine or tryptophan. A D gene is named only where the DNA matches it firmly. Some rows mark clone size as missing; the rest say once, few, many or name a class of expanded clone.

clone size: few
D gene: TRBD1
CDR3 length: 14
V gene: TRBV30
J gene: TRBJ2-7
CDR3 protein: CACIDRGRSYEQYF
CDR3 DNA: TGTGCCTGTATTGACAGGGGGCGTTCCTACGAGCAGTACTTC

clone size: .
D gene: .
CDR3 length: 16
V gene: TRBV6-6
J gene: TRBJ2-5
CDR3 protein: CASSYSSGGGRETQYF
CDR3 DNA: TGTGCCAGCAGTTACTCCTCAGGGGGAGGCAGAGAGACCCAGTACTTC

clone size: .
D gene: .
CDR3 length: 12
V gene: TRBV7-2
J gene: TRBJ2-1
CDR3 protein: CASRAEVNEQFF
CDR3 DNA: TGTGCCAGCAGGGCCGAGGTCAATGAGCAGTTCTTC

clone size: .
D gene: TRBD1
CDR3 length: 14
V gene: TRBV4-3
J gene: TRBJ1-2
CDR3 protein: CASSQSTGDYGYTF
CDR3 DNA: TGCGCCAGCAGCCAATCGACAGGGGACTATGGCTACACCTTC

clone size: .
D gene: TRBD2
CDR3 length: 15
V gene: TRBV7-2
J gene: TRBJ2-1
CDR3 protein: CASSFSGRGYNEQFF
CDR3 DNA: TGTGCCAGCAGCTTTTCCGGGAGGGGGTACAATGAGCAGTTCTTC

clone size: .
D gene: TRBD1
CDR3 length: 15
V gene: TRBV14
J gene: TRBJ1-1
CDR3 protein: CASSQGNRGSTEAFF
CDR3 DNA: TGTGCCAGCAGCCAAGGGAACAGGGGGAGCACTGAAGCTTTCTTT

clone size: .
D gene: TRBD2
CDR3 length: 18
V gene: TRBV4-1
J gene: TRBJ2-2
CDR3 protein: CASSPLGLAGRDAGELFF
CDR3 DNA: TGCGCCAGCAGCCCTCTGGGACTAGCGGGACGGGATGCCGGGGAGCTGTTTTTT

clone size: .
D gene: TRBD2
CDR3 length: 16
V gene: TRBV11-3
J gene: TRBJ2-5
CDR3 protein: CASSPRVSGIWETQYF
CDR3 DNA: TGTGCCAGCAGCCCCCGGGTTAGCGGGATCTGGGAGACCCAGTACTTC

clone size: .
D gene: .
CDR3 length: 20
V gene: TRBV6-1
J gene: TRBJ2-5
CDR3 protein: CASSEAPLRLVPNDWETQYF
CDR3 DNA: TGTGCCAGCAGTGAAGCGCCCCTAAGACTAGTCCCCAATGACTGGGAGACCCAGTACTTC

clone size: .
D gene: .
CDR3 length: 14
V gene: TRBV28
J gene: TRBJ1-5
CDR3 protein: CASRGPRMNQPQHF
CDR3 DNA: TGTGCCAGCAGGGGCCCACGTATGAATCAGCCCCAGCATTTT

clone size: .
D gene: .
CDR3 length: 17
V gene: TRBV5-1
J gene: TRBJ2-7
CDR3 protein: CASSIGQFAGLDYEQYF
CDR3 DNA: TGCGCCAGCAGCATCGGACAGTTCGCGGGCTTAGACTACGAGCAGTACTTC

clone size: .
D gene: TRBD2
CDR3 length: 16
V gene: TRBV10-2
J gene: TRBJ2-7
CDR3 protein: CASSELLAGRSYEQYF
CDR3 DNA: TGCGCCAGCAGTGAGTTACTAGCGGGCCGCTCCTACGAGCAGTACTTC

clone size: .
D gene: .
CDR3 length: 13
V gene: TRBV11-3
J gene: TRBJ1-5
CDR3 protein: CASSLERNQLQHF
CDR3 DNA: TGTGCCAGCAGCCTTGAGAGGAATCAGCTCCAGCATTTT

clone size: .
D gene: .
CDR3 length: 11
V gene: TRBV20-1
J gene: TRBJ2-1
CDR3 protein: CSADRNNEQFF
CDR3 DNA: TGCAGTGCCGACAGGAACAATGAGCAGTTCTTC

clone size: .
D gene: .
CDR3 length: 15
V gene: TRBV7-2
J gene: TRBJ2-1
CDR3 protein: CASSVVGRRYNEQFF
CDR3 DNA: TGTGCCAGCAGCGTCGTCGGGAGAAGGTACAATGAGCAGTTCTTC

clone size: .
D gene: .
CDR3 length: 14
V gene: TRBV9
J gene: TRBJ2-2
CDR3 protein: CASSVGLPTGELFF
CDR3 DNA: TGTGCCAGCAGCGTCGGACTACCCACCGGGGAGCTGTTTTTT

clone size: .
D gene: .
CDR3 length: 14
V gene: TRBV4-2
J gene: TRBJ2-5
CDR3 protein: CASSQTVGQETQYF
CDR3 DNA: TGTGCCAGCAGCCAAACAGTGGGCCAAGAGACCCAGTACTTC

clone size: .
D gene: .
CDR3 length: 17
V gene: TRBV29-1
J gene: TRBJ2-3
CDR3 protein: CSVEDPILEWGTDTQYF
CDR3 DNA: TGCAGCGTTGAAGATCCGATACTAGAGTGGGGCACAGATACGCAGTATTTT

clone size: .
D gene: .
CDR3 length: 15
V gene: TRBV11-3
J gene: TRBJ2-3
CDR3 protein: CASSLNGISTDTQYF
CDR3 DNA: TGTGCCAGCAGCTTAAACGGTATAAGCACAGATACGCAGTATTTT

clone size: .
D gene: .
CDR3 length: 15
V gene: TRBV9
J gene: TRBJ2-3
CDR3 protein: CASSVGPISTDTQYF
CDR3 DNA: TGTGCCAGCAGCGTAGGACCCATATCCACAGATACGCAGTATTTT

clone size: .
D gene: .
CDR3 length: 15
V gene: TRBV4-1
J gene: TRBJ2-7
CDR3 protein: CASSQVMVLRGEQYF
CDR3 DNA: TGCGCCAGCAGCCAAGTAATGGTTTTAAGAGGCGAGCAGTACTTC

clone size: .
D gene: TRBD1
CDR3 length: 14
V gene: TRBV18
J gene: TRBJ2-5
CDR3 protein: CASSPVTGEETQYF
CDR3 DNA: TGTGCCAGCTCACCAGTGACAGGGGAGGAGACCCAGTACTTC

clone size: .
D gene: .
CDR3 length: 14
V gene: TRBV4-1
J gene: TRBJ1-1
CDR3 protein: CASSWVGGNTEAFF
CDR3 DNA: TGCGCCAGCAGCTGGGTCGGGGGAAACACTGAAGCTTTCTTT

clone size: .
D gene: .
CDR3 length: 14
V gene: TRBV2
J gene: TRBJ2-7
CDR3 protein: CASSGTVAGGEQYF
CDR3 DNA: TGTGCCAGCAGTGGAACTGTTGCTGGGGGCGAGCAGTACTTC

clone size: .
D gene: .
CDR3 length: 14
V gene: TRBV13
J gene: TRBJ1-3
CDR3 protein: CVSSLEGSGNTIYF
CDR3 DNA: TGTGTCAGCAGCTTAGAAGGGTCTGGAAACACCATATATTTT

clone size: few
D gene: .
CDR3 length: 14
V gene: TRBV28
J gene: TRBJ1-5
CDR3 protein: CASSFRDWGQPQHF
CDR3 DNA: TGTGCCAGCAGTTTCAGGGATTGGGGACAGCCCCAGCATTTT

clone size: .
D gene: .
CDR3 length: 13
V gene: TRBV6-6
J gene: TRBJ2-7
CDR3 protein: CASSYLGTNEQYF
CDR3 DNA: TGTGCCAGCAGTTACCTCGGGACGAACGAGCAGTACTTC

clone size: .
D gene: .
CDR3 length: 13
V gene: TRBV11-2
J gene: TRBJ2-7
CDR3 protein: CASRRGSSYEQYF
CDR3 DNA: TGTGCCAGTAGAAGGGGGTCCTCCTACGAGCAGTACTTC

clone size: .
D gene: TRBD1
CDR3 length: 15
V gene: TRBV28
J gene: TRBJ1-1
CDR3 protein: CASSFPGQTNTEAFF
CDR3 DNA: TGTGCCAGCAGTTTTCCGGGACAGACAAACACTGAAGCTTTCTTT

clone size: .
D gene: .
CDR3 length: 12
V gene: TRBV29-1
J gene: TRBJ1-1
CDR3 protein: CSVLGMRTEAFF
CDR3 DNA: TGCAGCGTTTTGGGGATGCGCACTGAAGCTTTCTTT

clone size: .
D gene: .
CDR3 length: 13
V gene: TRBV7-9
J gene: TRBJ2-7
CDR3 protein: CASSFGGTDEQYF
CDR3 DNA: TGTGCCAGCAGCTTTGGGGGTACGGACGAGCAGTACTTC

clone size: .
D gene: .
CDR3 length: 13
V gene: TRBV5-5
J gene: TRBJ2-1
CDR3 protein: CASSLTPDNEQFF
CDR3 DNA: TGTGCCAGCAGCTTGACGCCGGACAATGAGCAGTTCTTC

clone size: .
D gene: TRBD1
CDR3 length: 13
V gene: TRBV5-8
J gene: TRBJ2-3
CDR3 protein: CASGQGDTDTQYF
CDR3 DNA: TGTGCCAGCGGACAGGGAGACACAGATACGCAGTATTTT

clone size: .
D gene: .
CDR3 length: 14
V gene: TRBV14
J gene: TRBJ2-6
CDR3 protein: CASSQGTGANVLTF
CDR3 DNA: TGTGCCAGCAGCCAGGGGACCGGGGCCAACGTCCTGACTTTC